These 32 T cell receptor beta chains share one sample of origin, sequenced in a study of blood T cell repertoires in COVID-19. Assay used: immunoSEQ multiplex PCR; TCRdb lists only in-frame clones, some missing. Seen here are 95,000 to 150,000 clones, 82% observed once, and the top ten hold approximately 4.9%. Sequenced: peripheral blood. The receptors were gathered from a woman between 65 and 79 years old with acute or convalescent COVID-19.

The rearrangement links TRBV12-5 to TRBJ1-1; D is uncertain. In germline, CDR1 is LGHNT, CDR2 FRNRAP. V was clipped by 5 bases and J by 0 bases, with 7 bases between them. The CDR3 covers 13 residues. The CDR3 DNA reads as TGTGCTAGTGGTCATCAGGTGAACACTGAAGCTTTCTTT. This sequence encodes CASGHQVNTEAFF.

The CDR3 DNA reads TGTGCCAGCAGTGACCTAACCTATGGCTACACCTTC. This gives the protein CASSDLTYGYTF. This sequence joins TRBV6-1 and TRBJ1-2; no firm D call. This CDR3 is built from 12 residues. The germline gives CDR1 MNHNS, CDR2 SASEGT. The V end lost 3 bases, the J end lost 4 bases, and 6 bases lay between the germline ends.

This clone has only one observation. The V gene is TRBV7-8, the J gene TRBJ1-6; 8 bases line up with TRBD1. Germline-derived CDR1 and CDR2 are SGHVS and FQNEAQ. Trimming cost V 1 base and J 5 bases; bases outside gene matches: 7. The CDR3 has 17 amino acids. In DNA form, the CDR3 reads TGTGCCAGCAGCTTAGTATCAGGGGGCTATGATAATTCACCCCTCCACTTT. Protein sequence: CASSLVSGGYDNSPLHF.

This clone has a handful of counts. The chain joins TRBV4-2 to TRBJ1-5; D perhaps matches TRBD1 (5 bases). Deletions cut 0 bases from V and 8 bases from J, with 11 bases between. The V gene's germline CDR1 is LGHNA and CDR2 YNFKEQ. This CDR3 has 14 residues. Written as DNA, the CDR3 is TGTGCCAGCAGCCAAGAAGGGGTTGTGAAGCCCCAGCATTTT. Amino acid sequence: CASSQEGVVKPQHF.

The V gene is TRBV18, the J gene TRBJ2-1, with D possibly matching TRBD2 (6 bases). The length of the CDR3 is 16 residues. V lost 1 base to trimming and J lost 6 bases, with 16 bases between them. CDR1 is KGHSH and CDR2 is LQKENI in the germline V gene. CDR3 residues: CASSPQTSGSGNEQFF. The CDR3 DNA is TGTGCCAGCTCACCACAGACGAGCGGGTCGGGCAATGAGCAGTTCTTC.

V gene TRBV14 combines with J gene TRBJ1-1, with a tentative D call TRBD1 (5 bases). The CDR3 covers 14 residues. The V end lost 4 bases, the J end lost 1 base, and 10 bases lay between the germline ends. Germline values: CDR1 SGHDN, CDR2 FVKESK. CDR3 residues: CASSPLDTNTEAFF. CDR3 DNA: TGTGCCAGCAGCCCTTTGGACACGAACACTGAAGCTTTCTTT.

This chain uses TRBV4-1 with TRBJ1-3, with TRBD1 matching over 8 bases. Germline loops: CDR1 MGHRA, CDR2 YSYEKL. With 0 bases clipped from V and 2 bases from J, the junction kept 3 bases outside the gene matches. The CDR3 extends over 16 amino acids. The CDR3 loop reads CASSQEGQGPGNTIYF. The CDR3 coding sequence is TGCGCCAGCAGCCAAGAAGGACAGGGACCTGGAAACACCATATATTTT.

J is TRBJ1-5 and V is TRBV30; D not certain. In germline, CDR1 is GTSNPN, CDR2 SVGIG (reference sequence). Trimming took off 2 bases at V and 2 bases at J, with 7 bases between the two ends. CDR3 length: 13 amino acids. CDR3 in amino acids: CAWSWQGNQPQHF. The CDR3 coding sequence is TGTGCCTGGAGTTGGCAGGGCAATCAGCCCCAGCATTTT. Full variable domain (missing parts from reference TRBV30 and TRBJ1-5): SQTIHQWPATLVQPVGSPLSLECTVEGTSNPNLYWYRQAAGRGLQLLFYSVGIGQISSEVPQNLSASRPQDRQFILSSKKLLLSDSGFYLCAWSWQGNQPQHFGDGTRLSIL.

The chain couples TRBV6-6 to TRBJ1-5; a weak D match, TRBD1 (6 bases). Germline V gene sequence: CDR1 MNHNY, CDR2 SVGAGI (reference sequence). V was trimmed by 6 bases and J by 6 bases, leaving 12 bases between them. CDR3 length: 13 residues. In DNA form, the CDR3 reads TGTGCCAGCAGCGATGACAGGTTTCAGCCCCAGCATTTT. This gives the protein CASSDDRFQPQHF.

The chain is built from TRBV5-4 and TRBJ1-2, with a tentative D call TRBD1 (6 bases). CDR1 SGHNT and CDR2 YYREEE come from the germline V gene (reference sequence). This CDR3 spans 17 amino acids. The V gene lost 4 bases and the J gene lost 5 bases, with 24 bases spanning the gap. This chain's CDR3 is CASSTTGFYRAVYGYTF. DNA for the CDR3: TGTGCCAGCAGCACGACAGGTTTTTACCGTGCTGTTTATGGCTACACCTTC.

This chain links TRBV15 with TRBJ1-5, with D possibly being TRBD1 (5 bases). CDR3 length: 17 amino acids. V was shortened by 4 bases and J by 7 bases, with 23 bases between the two germline ends. CDR1 is LNHNV, CDR2 YYDKDF, per germline (reference sequence). The DNA of the CDR3 is TGTGCCACCAGCACAGCTTCGTTGGGGGGAAATTCCCAGCCCCAGCATTTT. It codes for CATSTASLGGNSQPQHF.

The J gene is TRBJ1-2, the V gene TRBV12-3 or TRBV12-4, with D unclear. The CDR3 totals 13 residues. The V end was cut by 6 bases, the J end by 4 bases, with 12 bases between. CDR3 bases: TGTGCCAGCAGCCCCGACGGGTCCTATGGCTACACCTTC. Its protein product is CASSPDGSYGYTF.

This CDR3 is CASSPGTRIQAFF. CDR3 nucleotide sequence: TGTGCCAGCAGCCCCGGGACACGGATTCAAGCTTTCTTT. V usage is TRBV5-8 and J usage is TRBJ1-1; maybe TRBD1 (6 bases). With 4 bases removed from V and 9 bases from J, the gap between germline ends came to 16 bases. The V gene's germline CDR1 is SGHTS and CDR2 YDEGEE. This CDR3 has 13 amino acids.

The genes are TRBV5-4 and TRBJ2-7; possibly TRBD1 for D (6 bases). The CDR3 totals 13 residues. Germline CDR1 and CDR2: SGHNT and YYREEE (reference sequence). Between the trimmed V and J ends, which lost 4 bases and 2 bases, there was a span of 10 bases. DNA for the CDR3: TGTGCCAGCAGCCCAACAGGGACCTACGAGCAGTACTTC. Its translation: CASSPTGTYEQYF.

This clone was recorded a few times. The chain uses TRBV27 and TRBJ2-2, with D tentatively TRBD2 (5 bases). The V end was cut by 5 bases, the J end by 4 bases, with 14 bases between. Germline V gives CDR1 MNHEY, CDR2 SMNVEV (reference sequence). This CDR3 has 15 amino acids. The CDR3 coding sequence is TGTGCCAGCAGTAAAGCCGGACTGCTCACCGGGGAGCTGTTTTTT. Translating it yields CASSKAGLLTGELFF.

The chain couples TRBV7-2 to TRBJ1-2, with TRBD1 as a possible D gene (6 bases). V was trimmed by 6 bases and J by 8 bases, leaving 13 bases between them. This CDR3 comprises 12 residues. Germline lookup yields CDR1 SGHTA and CDR2 FQGNSA. Here the CDR3 DNA reads TGTGCCAGCAGTCCTACAGGGCTCGGCTACACCTTC. It codes for CASSPTGLGYTF.

The CDR3 here is CASSVLQGASYNEQFF. CDR3 nucleotide sequence: TGTGCCAGCAGCGTCTTACAGGGGGCCTCCTACAATGAGCAGTTCTTC. The chain joins TRBV7-2 to TRBJ2-1, with TRBD1 matching over 9 bases. There are 16 residues in the CDR3. The V segment lost 5 bases and the J segment 0 bases; nucleotides outside the gene matches: 5. The germline V gene encodes CDR1 SGHTA and CDR2 FQGNSA. Complete variable domain (other parts from reference TRBV7-2 and TRBJ2-1): GAGVSQSPSNKVTEKGKDVELRCDPISGHTALYWYRQSLGQGLEFLIYFQGNSAPDKSGLPSDRFSAERTGGSVSTLTIQRTQQEDSAVYLCASSVLQGASYNEQFFGPGTRLTVL.

This chain's CDR3 is CASSGSGDLAYGYTF. As DNA, the CDR3 is TGTGCCAGCAGCGGATCAGGGGATCTTGCCTATGGCTACACCTTC. The J gene is TRBJ1-2, the V gene TRBV5-4, with D possibly TRBD1 on 6 matching bases. The CDR3 runs to 15 residues. The germline V and J ends were trimmed by 4 bases and 4 bases, with 17 bases remaining between them. Germline V gives CDR1 SGHNT, CDR2 YYREEE (reference sequence). The whole variable domain, remainder taken from reference TRBV5-4 and TRBJ1-2, is ETGVTQSPTHLIKTRGQQVTLRCSSQSGHNTVSWYQQALGQGPQFIFQYYREEENGRGNFPPRFSGLQFPNYSSELNVNALELDDSALYLCASSGSGDLAYGYTFGSGTRLTVV.

The chain carries TRBV5-4 and TRBJ2-5, with 8 positions matching TRBD2. This CDR3 has 15 residues. V shed 3 bases, J shed 5 bases, and the junction held 9 bases outside the gene matches. Germline V CDR1 and CDR2: SGHNT, YYREEE (reference sequence). The CDR3 DNA is TGTGCCAGCAGCTCCGGGGGGGGGCCGCAGGAGACCCAGTACTTC. Its protein product is CASSSGGGPQETQYF.

The V and J genes are TRBV6-6 and TRBJ2-3, with no clear D. The CDR3 sequence is 12 residues long. Trimming stripped 2 bases from V and 6 bases from J, with 6 bases between. Germline CDR1 MNHNY, CDR2 SVGAGI (reference sequence). CDR3 protein: CASSYSWDTQYF. Written as DNA, the CDR3 is TGTGCCAGCAGTTACAGCTGGGATACGCAGTATTTT.

The chain employs TRBV6-5 and TRBJ1-1; the D gene is possibly TRBD1 (5 bases). Germline V CDR1 and CDR2: MNHEY, SVGAGI. Trimming cost V 6 bases and J 5 bases, with 13 bases left between them. This CDR3 contains 13 residues. Written as DNA, the CDR3 is TGTGCCAGCAGAGTGGGGGGGGGAACTGAAGCTTTCTTT. Its translation is CASRVGGGTEAFF.

The chain combines TRBV5-3 with TRBJ2-7, with TRBD1 identical over 8 bases. TRBV5-3 is an ORF for which the function is uncertain. CDR3 length equals 16 residues. J was trimmed by 2 bases and V by 0 bases; bases with no gene match: 7. The CDR3 protein is CARSLAGTGITYEQYF. The CDR3 coding sequence is TGTGCCAGAAGCTTGGCGGGGACAGGAATAACCTACGAGCAGTACTTC.

The genes are TRBV7-9 and TRBJ2-5; 9 positions match TRBD1. CDR1 and CDR2 from the germline V gene are SEHNR and FQNEAQ (reference sequence). V shed 6 bases and J 1 base; nucleotides not matched to a gene: 6. The CDR3 has 15 residues. DNA of the CDR3: TGTGCCAGCAGTGGGACAGGGATATTCCAAGAGACCCAGTACTTC. This codes for CASSGTGIFQETQYF.

The chain carries TRBV9 and TRBJ2-1; TRBD1 might be the D (6 bases). Germline V gene data show CDR1 as SGDLS and CDR2 as YYNGEE. This CDR3 is 13 amino acids long. Deletions cut 7 bases from V and 3 bases from J, with 11 bases between. The chain's CDR3 is CASAGAGYNEQFF. The CDR3 DNA reads TGTGCCAGCGCAGGGGCTGGCTACAATGAGCAGTTCTTC. The whole variable domain, remainder taken from reference TRBV9 and TRBJ2-1, is DSGVTQTPKHLITATGQRVTLRCSPRSGDLSVYWYQQSLDQGLQFLIQYYNGEERAKGNILERFSAQQFPDLHSELNLSSLELGDSALYFCASAGAGYNEQFFGPGTRLTVL.

In this sample, this clone turned up once. This chain links TRBV2 with TRBJ2-5; D is possibly TRBD2 (5 bases). The germline CDR1 and CDR2 sequences are SNHLY and FYNNEI. The CDR3 runs to 13 residues. Trimming cost V 5 bases and J 5 bases, with 12 bases left between them. The CDR3 DNA reads as TGTGCCAGCAGTTACGGGGTTGGGGAGACCCAGTACTTC. This sequence encodes CASSYGVGETQYF.

This chain connects TRBV7-6 to TRBJ2-2; 7 bases map to TRBD1. This CDR3 contains 18 residues. The V gene end was trimmed by 1 base and the J gene end by 4 bases; junction bases not matched to a gene: 12. Germline loops: CDR1 SGHVS, CDR2 FNYEAQ. CDR3 nucleotide sequence: TGTGCCAGCAGCTTAGAGATTCCGGGACAGAGGATCACCGGGGAGCTGTTTTTT. Protein: CASSLEIPGQRITGELFF.

This clone came up once. The J gene is TRBJ1-1, the V gene TRBV2; 9 bases match TRBD1. Germline V CDR1 and CDR2: SNHLY, FYNNEI. This CDR3 contains 14 residues. J lost 4 bases, V lost 3 bases, and 3 bases had no gene match. CDR3 sequence (DNA): TGTGCCAGCAGTGATAGGACAGGGGCCACTGAAGCTTTCTTT. It specifies CASSDRTGATEAFF. Full variable domain (rest looked up from reference TRBV2 and TRBJ1-1): EPEVTQTPSHQVTQMGQEVILRCVPISNHLYFYWYRQILGQKVEFLVSFYNNEISEKSEIFDDQFSVERPDGSNFTLKIRSTKLEDSAMYFCASSDRTGATEAFFGQGTRLTVV.

V usage is TRBV2 and J usage is TRBJ1-6, with TRBD1 identical over 9 bases. CDR1 and CDR2 from the germline V gene are SNHLY and FYNNEI. CDR3 length equals 14 residues. V gave up 6 bases and J gave up 10 bases; unmatched junction bases: 7. The CDR3, as DNA: TGTGCCAGCAGGGGGACAGGGAACCTGTCACCCCTCCACTTT. This translates into CASRGTGNLSPLHF. The variable domain in full, with the rest retrieved from reference TRBV2 and TRBJ1-6, is EPEVTQTPSHQVTQMGQEVILRCVPISNHLYFYWYRQILGQKVEFLVSFYNNEISEKSEIFDDQFSVERPDGSNFTLKIRSTKLEDSAMYFCASRGTGNLSPLHFGNGTRLTVT.

This chain joins TRBV6-5 and TRBJ1-1, with 8 bases aligning to TRBD1. Trimming removed 7 bases from V and 7 bases from J; junction bases left unmatched: 11. The germline V gene encodes CDR1 MNHEY and CDR2 SVGAGI. The CDR3 is made up of 14 amino acids. Written as DNA, the CDR3 is TGTGCCAGCAATGGACAGGGTTCGGGCGGTGAAGCTTTCTTT. This translates into CASNGQGSGGEAFF.

This clone was seen only once. V and J are TRBV7-2 and TRBJ2-5, with a weak D call TRBD2 (6 bases). Trimming took off 5 bases at V and 1 base at J, with 17 bases between the two ends. Germline loops: CDR1 SGHTA, CDR2 FQGNSA. The CDR3 runs 16 residues. The CDR3 loop is CASSVEGTSAQETQYF. CDR3 DNA: TGTGCCAGCAGCGTGGAGGGGACGTCGGCCCAAGAGACCCAGTACTTC.

The rearrangement joins TRBV7-2 to TRBJ1-2; TRBD1 agrees at 8 bases. The CDR3 sequence is 18 residues long. The V segment lost 0 bases and the J segment 4 bases; nucleotides outside the gene matches: 13. Germline V lookup: CDR1 SGHTA, CDR2 FQGNSA. CDR3 sequence (DNA): TGTGCCAGCAGCTTAGCACGAGCCCGGACAGGGTTTAGCTATGGCTACACCTTC. Its translation is CASSLARARTGFSYGYTF.

The rearrangement links TRBV5-1 to TRBJ1-2; 9 nucleotides agree with TRBD1. This CDR3 spans 14 amino acids. The J segment lost 6 bases and the V segment lost 5 bases, leaving 8 bases of the junction unmatched. The germline CDR1 and CDR2 sequences are SGHRS and YFSETQ. The CDR3 DNA reads TGCGCCAGCAGGCCCGGGACAGGGTATCATGGCTACACCTTC. Translation: CASRPGTGYHGYTF.